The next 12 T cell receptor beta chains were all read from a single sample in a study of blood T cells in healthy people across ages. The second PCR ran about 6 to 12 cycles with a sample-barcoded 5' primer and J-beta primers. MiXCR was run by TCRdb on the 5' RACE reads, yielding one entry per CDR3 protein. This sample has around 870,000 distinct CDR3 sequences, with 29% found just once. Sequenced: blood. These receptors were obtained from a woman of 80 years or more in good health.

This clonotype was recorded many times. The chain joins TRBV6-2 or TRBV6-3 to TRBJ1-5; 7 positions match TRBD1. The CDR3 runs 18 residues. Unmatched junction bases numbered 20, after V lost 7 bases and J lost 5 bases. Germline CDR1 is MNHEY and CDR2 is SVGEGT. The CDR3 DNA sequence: TGTGCCAGCACCAAAGGGCAGTACTACAGGGGAGGGGATCAGCCCCAGCATTTT. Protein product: CASTKGQYYRGGDQPQHF.

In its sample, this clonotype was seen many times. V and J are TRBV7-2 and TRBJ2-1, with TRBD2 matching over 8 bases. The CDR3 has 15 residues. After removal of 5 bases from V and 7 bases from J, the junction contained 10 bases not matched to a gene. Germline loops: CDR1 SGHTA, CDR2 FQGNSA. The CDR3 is CASSPRTAGANEQFF. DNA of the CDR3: TGTGCCAGCAGCCCCCGCACAGCGGGGGCTAATGAGCAGTTCTTC.

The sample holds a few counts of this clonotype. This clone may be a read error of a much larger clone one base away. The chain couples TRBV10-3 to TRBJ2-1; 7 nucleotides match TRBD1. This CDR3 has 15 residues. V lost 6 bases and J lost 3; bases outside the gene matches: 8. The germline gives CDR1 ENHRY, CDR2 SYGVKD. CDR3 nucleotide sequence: TGTGCCATCAGCACCGGGGCAGGGGGCTACAATGAGCAGTTCTTC. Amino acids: CAISTGAGGYNEQFF.

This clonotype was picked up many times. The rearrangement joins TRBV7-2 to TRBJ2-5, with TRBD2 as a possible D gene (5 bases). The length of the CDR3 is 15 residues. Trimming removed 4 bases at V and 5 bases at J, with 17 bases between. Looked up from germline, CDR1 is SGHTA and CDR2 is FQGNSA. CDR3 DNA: TGTGCCAGCAGCTCGAACGGACTCACTGGGGAGACCCAGTACTTC. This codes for CASSSNGLTGETQYF.

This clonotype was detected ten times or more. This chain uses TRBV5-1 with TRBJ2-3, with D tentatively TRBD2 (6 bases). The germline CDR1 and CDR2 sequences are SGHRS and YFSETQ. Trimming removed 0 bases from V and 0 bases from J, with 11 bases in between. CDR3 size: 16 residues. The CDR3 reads CASSLGGLASTDTQYF. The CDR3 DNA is TGCGCCAGCAGCTTGGGGGGACTGGCGAGCACAGATACGCAGTATTTT.

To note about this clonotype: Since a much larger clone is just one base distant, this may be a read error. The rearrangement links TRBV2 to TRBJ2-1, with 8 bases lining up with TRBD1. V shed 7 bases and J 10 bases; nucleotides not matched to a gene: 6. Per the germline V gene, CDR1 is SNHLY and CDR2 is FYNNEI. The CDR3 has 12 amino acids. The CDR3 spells CASTDRVYEQFF. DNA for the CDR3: TGTGCCAGCACGGACAGGGTATACGAGCAGTTCTTC.

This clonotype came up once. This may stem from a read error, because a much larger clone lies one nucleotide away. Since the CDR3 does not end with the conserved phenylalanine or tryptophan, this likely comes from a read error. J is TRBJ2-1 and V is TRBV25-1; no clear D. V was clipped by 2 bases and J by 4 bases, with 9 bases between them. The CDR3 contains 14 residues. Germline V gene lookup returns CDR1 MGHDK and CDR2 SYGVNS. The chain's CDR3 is CASSENPPYNEQFC. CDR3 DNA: TGTGCCAGCAGTGAAAACCCTCCGTACAATGAGCAGTTCTGC.

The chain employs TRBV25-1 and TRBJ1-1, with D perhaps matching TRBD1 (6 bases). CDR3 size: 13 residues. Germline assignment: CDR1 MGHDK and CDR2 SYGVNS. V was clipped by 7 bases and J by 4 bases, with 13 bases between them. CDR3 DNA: TGTGCCAGCATTGGCCAGGGGTTCACTGAAGCTTTCTTT. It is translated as CASIGQGFTEAFF.

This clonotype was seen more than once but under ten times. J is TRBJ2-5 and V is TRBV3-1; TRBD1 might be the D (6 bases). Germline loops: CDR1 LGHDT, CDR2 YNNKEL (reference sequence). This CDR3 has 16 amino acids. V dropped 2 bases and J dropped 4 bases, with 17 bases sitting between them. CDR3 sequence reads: CASSQKTRGIGETQYF. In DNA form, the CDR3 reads TGTGCCAGCAGCCAAAAAACGAGGGGGATTGGAGAGACCCAGTACTTC.

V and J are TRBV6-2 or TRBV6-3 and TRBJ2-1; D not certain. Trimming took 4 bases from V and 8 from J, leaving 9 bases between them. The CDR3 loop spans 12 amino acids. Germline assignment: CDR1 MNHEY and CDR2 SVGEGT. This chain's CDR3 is CASSSPRDEQFF. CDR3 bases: TGTGCCAGCAGTTCTCCTAGAGATGAGCAGTTCTTC.

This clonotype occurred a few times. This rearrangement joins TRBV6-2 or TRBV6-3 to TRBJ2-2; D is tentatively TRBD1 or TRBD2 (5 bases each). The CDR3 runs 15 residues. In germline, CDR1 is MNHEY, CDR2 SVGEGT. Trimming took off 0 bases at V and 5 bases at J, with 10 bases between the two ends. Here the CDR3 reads CASSYSYGATGELFF. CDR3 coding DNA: TGTGCCAGCAGTTACTCGTACGGGGCAACCGGGGAGCTGTTTTTT.

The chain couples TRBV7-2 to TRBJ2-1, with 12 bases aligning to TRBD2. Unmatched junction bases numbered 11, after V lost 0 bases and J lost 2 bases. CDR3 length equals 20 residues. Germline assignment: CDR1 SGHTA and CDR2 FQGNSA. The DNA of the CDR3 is TGTGCCAGCAGCTTAGCTCTGGCTAGCGGGAGGGTTGGTACCTACAATGAGCAGTTCTTC. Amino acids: CASSLALASGRVGTYNEQFF.